Listed here are 12 T cell receptor beta chains from one sample, sequenced in a study of Tregs in tolerant kidney transplant recipients. The protocol was immunoSEQ multiplex PCR, while the TCRdb copy is restricted to in-frame clones and leaves out a portion. The sample's table shows 20,000 to 30,000 clones. Related graft donors supplied nonmyeloablative bone marrow transplants, and mixed chimerism was transient. The material sequenced was CD4+ T cells from blood (PBMCs), taken 6 months after the transplant. These TCRs come from a human patient who received a combined kidney and bone marrow transplant. Some T cells may originate from the graft donor.

About this clone itself: The read ends 3 residues early relative to the CDR3; the germline J gene fills the gap. The V call is TRBV2, the J call TRBJ2-5; a weak D match, TRBD2 (5 bases). V was cut by 8 bases and J by 2 bases, with 15 bases left in between. Germline CDR1 is SNHLY and CDR2 is FYNNEI. The CDR3 totals 14 residues. The CDR3 bases that were read are TGTGCCAGCCGTGCTAGGACTGCTCAAGAGACC. It specifies CASRARTAQET. Given in full, the CDR3 is CASRARTAQETQYF.

In regard to this clone: Coverage ceases 3 residues before the CDR3 finishes, and the germline J gene fills in the end. V usage is TRBV5-1 and J usage is TRBJ2-3; 8 bases are a match to TRBD1. The germline CDR1 and CDR2 sequences are SGHRS and YFSETQ. The length of the CDR3 is 14 residues. V gave up 5 bases and J gave up 2 bases; unmatched junction bases: 4. The CDR3 loop is CASRQGVNTDTQYF. The part of the CDR3 DNA that was read is TGCGCCAGCAGACAGGGGGTGAACACAGATACG.

Regarding this clone: The read comes to an end 3 residues before the CDR3 does, leaving the germline J gene to fill in the end. This chain connects TRBV5-1 to TRBJ2-7; D perhaps matches TRBD2 (6 bases). CDR3 length: 13 residues. The V gene's germline CDR1 is SGHRS and CDR2 YFSETQ. Trimming took off 2 bases at V and 2 bases at J, with 8 bases between the two ends. CDR3 residues: CASSFGGAYEQYF. The sequenced part of the CDR3 DNA is TGCGCCAGCAGCTTCGGAGGGGCCTACGAG.

Concerning this clone itself: The read ends 3 residues early relative to the CDR3; the germline J gene fills the gap. The V call is TRBV7-2, the J call TRBJ1-1, with a weak D call TRBD1 (5 bases). CDR1 and CDR2 from the germline V gene are SGHTA and FQGNSA. V was cut by 3 bases and J by 1 base, with 9 bases left in between. The CDR3 extends over 14 amino acids. The covered CDR3 bases are TGTGCCAGCAGCTTGGGGGGGAAGAACACTGAA. Protein sequence: CASSLGGKNTE. In full, the CDR3 reads CASSLGGKNTEAFF.

Details on this clone: The DNA ends 3 residues before the CDR3 does, and the rest of the CDR3 is filled in from the germline J gene. The rearrangement links TRBV6-1 to TRBJ1-2; tentatively, D is TRBD1 (5 bases). CDR1 and CDR2 from the germline V gene are MNHNS and SASEGT. The CDR3 has 15 residues. Trimming left V 0 bases short and J 7 bases short, with 15 bases between. CDR3 DNA, as far as it was read: TGTGCCAGCAGTGAAGCACCCGGGGGGATTCGTGGC. As protein: CASSEAPGGIRG. In full, the CDR3 is CASSEAPGGIRGYTF.

On this clone itself: Read sequence stops 3 residues before the CDR3 end, and the germline J gene provides the missing end. The chain couples TRBV5-1 to TRBJ2-5; 16 bases map to TRBD2. The CDR3 spans 17 residues. Germline V gene lookup returns CDR1 SGHRS and CDR2 YFSETQ. J gave up 4 bases and V 3 bases, and 6 bases lay outside the gene matches. This CDR3 is CASSSEGTSGGGETQYF. CDR3 DNA (partial): TGCGCCAGCAGCTCCGAGGGGACTAGCGGGGGGGGAGAGACC.

CDR3: CASTDYPDEQFF. The sequenced part of the CDR3 DNA is TGTGCCAGCACCGACTACCCCGATGAG. This chain connects TRBV6-2 or TRBV6-3 to TRBJ2-1; D is possibly TRBD2 (5 bases). From the germline J gene comes the end of the CDR3, since the read stops 3 residues before it. Germline CDR1 is MNHEY and CDR2 is SVGEGT. This CDR3 has 12 residues. Trimming shortened V by 7 bases and J by 8 bases, and 12 bases separated the two germline ends.

The CDR3 sequence: CASSLGQIYEQYF. The sequenced CDR3 bases are TGCGCCAGCAGCTTGGGGCAGATTTACGAG. The V call is TRBV5-1, the J call TRBJ2-7; D is unclear. The read is 3 residues too short to cover the CDR3 end, so that end is filled in from the germline J gene. Trimming removed 0 bases from V and 4 bases from J, with 8 bases in between. Germline-derived CDR1 and CDR2 are SGHRS and YFSETQ. The CDR3 sequence is 13 residues long.

Concerning this clone itself: The DNA ends 3 residues before the CDR3 does, and the rest of the CDR3 is filled in from the germline J gene. The chain links TRBV19 to TRBJ2-3; unclear D gene. In germline, CDR1 is LNHDA, CDR2 SQIVND (reference sequence). V was clipped by 3 bases and J by 6 bases, with 10 bases between them. This CDR3 spans 13 amino acids. CDR3 sequence: CASSIDDSDTQYF. The sequenced part of the CDR3 DNA is TGTGCCAGTAGTATCGACGACTCGGATACG.

In regard to this clone: The read gets to within 3 residues of the CDR3 end, and the germline J gene fills in the rest. This chain links TRBV5-1 with TRBJ1-1, with 7 bases lining up with TRBD1. This CDR3 is 14 amino acids long. Germline V gene sequence: CDR1 SGHRS, CDR2 YFSETQ. The J segment lost 6 bases and the V segment lost 3 bases, leaving 8 bases of the junction unmatched. This CDR3 reads CASSSRGLIPEAFF. CDR3 DNA, as far as it was read: TGCGCCAGCAGCTCGAGGGGGCTAATCCCTGAA.

Concerning this clone: The observed sequence ends 3 residues before the CDR3 terminus, with the missing tail filled in from the germline J gene. The V call is TRBV19, the J call TRBJ1-6; 7 positions match TRBD1. CDR3 length: 15 residues. V was clipped by 9 bases and J by 6 bases; unmatched bases: 11. Germline CDR1 and CDR2: LNHDA and SQIVND (reference sequence). The DNA read from the CDR3 is TGTGCCAGCGGAGGGCGACAGGGAGGTAATTCACCC. Encoded protein: CASGGRQGGNSP. From start to end, the CDR3 is CASGGRQGGNSPLHF.

On this clone: The read ends 3 residues early relative to the CDR3; the germline J gene fills the gap. This chain connects TRBV5-6 to TRBJ2-5, with D uncertain. This CDR3 has 11 amino acids. From germline, CDR1 is SGHDT and CDR2 YYEEEE. Deletions cut 0 bases from V and 7 bases from J, with 4 bases between. The covered CDR3 bases are TGTGCCAGCAGCTTGGAGGGGACC. It translates to CASSLEGT. The complete CDR3 reads CASSLEGTQYF.